The sequence of this T cell receptor (beta chain) was determined in a study of blood T cell repertoires in COVID-19. As for the study in general: Both acute and convalescent COVID-19 samples were obtained from the United States, Italy and Spain.

Per the authors' pipeline: Amplification of reference gene primers was used by the study to estimate nucleated cell counts. TCRdb's copy holds only in-frame clones and misses some; the assay was immunoSEQ multiplex PCR. V, J and clone size reflect that table, while D and trimming were determined from the DNA. Of fewer than 300,000 clones detected, around three quarters appear once; the ten largest clones hold more than 2.5%. Trimming took off 3 bases at V and 1 base at J, with 13 bases between the two ends. This CDR3 contains 15 residues. Germline V gives CDR1 SEHNR, CDR2 FQNEAQ (reference sequence). This clone was recorded at least ten times.

The clonotype was recovered from a woman aged 80 or older with acute or convalescent COVID-19. This rearrangement joins TRBV7-9 to TRBJ2-7, with D uncertain. The sequenced sample was peripheral blood. CDR3 in DNA: TGTGCCAGCAGCTTCCATACGGAGAGGTCCTACGAGCAGTACTTC. This translates into CASSFHTERSYEQYF.